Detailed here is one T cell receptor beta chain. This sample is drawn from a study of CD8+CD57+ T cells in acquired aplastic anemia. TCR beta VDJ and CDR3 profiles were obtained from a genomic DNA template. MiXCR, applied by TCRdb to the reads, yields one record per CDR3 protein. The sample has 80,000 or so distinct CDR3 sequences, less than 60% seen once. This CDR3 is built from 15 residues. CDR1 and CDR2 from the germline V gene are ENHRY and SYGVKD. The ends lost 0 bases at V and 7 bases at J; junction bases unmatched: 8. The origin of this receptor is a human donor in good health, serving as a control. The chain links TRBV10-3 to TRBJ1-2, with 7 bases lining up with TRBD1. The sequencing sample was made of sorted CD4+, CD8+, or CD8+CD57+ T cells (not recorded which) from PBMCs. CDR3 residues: CAISESQTGTRGYTF. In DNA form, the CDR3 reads TGTGCCATCAGTGAGTCCCAGACAGGGACGCGTGGCTACACCTTC.